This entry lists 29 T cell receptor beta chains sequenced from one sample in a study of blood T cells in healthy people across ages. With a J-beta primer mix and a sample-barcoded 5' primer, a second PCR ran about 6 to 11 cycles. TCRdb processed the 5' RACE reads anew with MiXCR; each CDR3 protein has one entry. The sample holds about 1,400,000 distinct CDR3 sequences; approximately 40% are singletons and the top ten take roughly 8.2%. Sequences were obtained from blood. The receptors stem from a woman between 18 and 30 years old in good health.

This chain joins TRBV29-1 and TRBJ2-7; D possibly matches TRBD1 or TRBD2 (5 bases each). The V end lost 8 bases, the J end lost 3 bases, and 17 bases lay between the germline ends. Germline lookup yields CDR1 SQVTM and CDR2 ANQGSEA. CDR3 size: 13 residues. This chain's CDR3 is CSITGRRNYEQYF. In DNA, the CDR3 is TGCAGCATAACGGGACGCAGGAACTACGAGCAGTACTTC.

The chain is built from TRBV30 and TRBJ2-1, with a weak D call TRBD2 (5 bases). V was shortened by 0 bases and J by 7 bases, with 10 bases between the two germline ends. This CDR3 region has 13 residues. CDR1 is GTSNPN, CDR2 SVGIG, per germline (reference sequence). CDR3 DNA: TGTGCCTGGAGTGTACATGAGGGAAATGAGCAGTTCTTC. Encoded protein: CAWSVHEGNEQFF. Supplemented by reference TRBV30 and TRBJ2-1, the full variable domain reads SQTIHQWPATLVQPVGSPLSLECTVEGTSNPNLYWYRQAAGRGLQLLFYSVGIGQISSEVPQNLSASRPQDRQFILSSKKLLLSDSGFYLCAWSVHEGNEQFFGPGTRLTVL.

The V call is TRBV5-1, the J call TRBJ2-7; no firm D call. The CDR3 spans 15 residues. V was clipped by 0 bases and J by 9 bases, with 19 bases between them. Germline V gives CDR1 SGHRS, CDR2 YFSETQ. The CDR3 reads CASSLDRQTTYGQYF. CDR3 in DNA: TGCGCCAGCAGCTTGGATCGGCAGACCACCTATGGGCAGTACTTC. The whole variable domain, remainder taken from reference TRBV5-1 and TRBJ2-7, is KAGVTQTPRYLIKTRGQQVTLSCSPISGHRSVSWYQQTPGQGLQFLFEYFSETQRNKGNFPGRFSGRQFSNSRSEMNVSTLELGDSALYLCASSLDRQTTYGQYFGPGTRLTVT.

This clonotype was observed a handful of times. CDR3 residues: CASSQDCGQETQYF. The CDR3 DNA follows: TGTGCCAGCAGCCAAGATTGTGGCCAAGAGACCCAGTACTTC. The chain carries TRBV14 and TRBJ2-5; D is unresolved. CDR3 length equals 14 residues. Per germline, CDR1 SGHDN and CDR2 FVKESK. Trimming pared 0 bases from V and 1 base from J, leaving 6 bases between.

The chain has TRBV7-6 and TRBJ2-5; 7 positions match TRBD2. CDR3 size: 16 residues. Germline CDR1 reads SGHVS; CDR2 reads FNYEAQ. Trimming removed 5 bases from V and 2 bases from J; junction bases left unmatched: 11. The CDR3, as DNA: TGTGCCAGCAGCCCCACGCTTACTAGCGCGCAAGAGACCCAGTACTTC. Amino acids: CASSPTLTSAQETQYF.

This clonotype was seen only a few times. CDR3 sequence (DNA): TGCGCCAGCAGCCATGGACAGGGGAACTACGAGCAGTACTTC. As protein: CASSHGQGNYEQYF. The chain recombines TRBV5-1 with TRBJ2-7, with 9 positions matching TRBD1. There are 14 residues in the CDR3. V dropped 4 bases and J dropped 3; count of bases not matched to a gene: 5. Germline CDR1 is SGHRS and CDR2 is YFSETQ.

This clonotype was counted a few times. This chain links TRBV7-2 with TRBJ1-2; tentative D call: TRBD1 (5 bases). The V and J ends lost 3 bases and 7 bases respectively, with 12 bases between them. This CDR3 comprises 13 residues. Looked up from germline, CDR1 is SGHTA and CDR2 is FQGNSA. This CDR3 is CASSFPLGGGYTF. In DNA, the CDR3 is TGTGCCAGCAGCTTCCCCCTGGGGGGTGGCTACACCTTC.

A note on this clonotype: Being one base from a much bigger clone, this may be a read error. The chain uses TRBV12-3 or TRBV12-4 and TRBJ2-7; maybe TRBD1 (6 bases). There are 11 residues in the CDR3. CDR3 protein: CTSSETGEQYF. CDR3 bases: TGTACCAGCAGTGAGACAGGCGAGCAGTACTTC.

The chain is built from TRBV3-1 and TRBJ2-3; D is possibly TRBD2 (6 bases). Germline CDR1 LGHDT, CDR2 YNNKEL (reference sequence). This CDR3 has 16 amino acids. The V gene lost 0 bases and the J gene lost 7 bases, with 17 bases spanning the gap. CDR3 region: CASSQDRRASRNTQYF. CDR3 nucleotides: TGTGCCAGCAGCCAAGACCGGAGGGCGAGTAGGAATACGCAGTATTTT.

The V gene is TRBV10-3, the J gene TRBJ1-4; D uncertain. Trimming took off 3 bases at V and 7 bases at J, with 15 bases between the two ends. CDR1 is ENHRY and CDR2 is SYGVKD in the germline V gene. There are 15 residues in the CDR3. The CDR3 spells CAISESGVSTEKLFF. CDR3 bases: TGTGCCATCAGTGAAAGCGGGGTTTCTACTGAAAAACTGTTTTTT.

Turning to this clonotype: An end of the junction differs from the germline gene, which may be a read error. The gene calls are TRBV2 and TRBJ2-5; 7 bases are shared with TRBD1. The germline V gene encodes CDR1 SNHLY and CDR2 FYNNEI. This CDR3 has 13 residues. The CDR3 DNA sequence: TGTGCCAGGAGTGGACAGGACCAAGAGACCCAGTACTTC. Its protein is CARSGQDQETQYF.

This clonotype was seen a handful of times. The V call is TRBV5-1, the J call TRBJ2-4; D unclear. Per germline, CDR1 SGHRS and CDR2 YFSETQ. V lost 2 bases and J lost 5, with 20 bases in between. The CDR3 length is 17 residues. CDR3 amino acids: CASSFLSHGQAQNIQYF. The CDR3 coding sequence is TGCGCCAGCAGCTTTCTGTCCCATGGTCAGGCTCAAAACATTCAGTACTTC.

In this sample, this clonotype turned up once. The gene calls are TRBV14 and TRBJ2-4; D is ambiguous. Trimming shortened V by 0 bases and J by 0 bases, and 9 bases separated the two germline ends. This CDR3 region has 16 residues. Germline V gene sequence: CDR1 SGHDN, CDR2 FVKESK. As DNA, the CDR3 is TGTGCCAGCAGCCAAGATCCCGTAGGAGCCAAAAACATTCAGTACTTC. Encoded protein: CASSQDPVGAKNIQYF.

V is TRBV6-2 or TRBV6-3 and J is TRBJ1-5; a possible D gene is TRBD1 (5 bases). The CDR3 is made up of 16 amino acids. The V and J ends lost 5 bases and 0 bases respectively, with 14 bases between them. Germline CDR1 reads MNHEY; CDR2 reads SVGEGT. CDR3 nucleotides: TGTGCCAGCAGTCGGTTCAGGGTCCTTAGCAATCAGCCCCAGCATTTT. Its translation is CASSRFRVLSNQPQHF.

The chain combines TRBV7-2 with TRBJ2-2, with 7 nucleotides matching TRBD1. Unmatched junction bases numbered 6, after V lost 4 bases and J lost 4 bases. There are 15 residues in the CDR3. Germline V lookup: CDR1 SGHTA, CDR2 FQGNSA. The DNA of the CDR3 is TGTGCCAGCAGCTCTTACAGGGGCGTCACCGGGGAGCTGTTTTTT. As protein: CASSSYRGVTGELFF.

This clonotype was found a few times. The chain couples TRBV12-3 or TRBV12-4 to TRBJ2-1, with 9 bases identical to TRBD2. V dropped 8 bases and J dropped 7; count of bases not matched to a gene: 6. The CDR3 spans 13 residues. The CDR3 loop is CASAPSGENEQFF. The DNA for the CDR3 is TGTGCCAGCGCCCCTAGCGGGGAAAATGAGCAGTTCTTC.

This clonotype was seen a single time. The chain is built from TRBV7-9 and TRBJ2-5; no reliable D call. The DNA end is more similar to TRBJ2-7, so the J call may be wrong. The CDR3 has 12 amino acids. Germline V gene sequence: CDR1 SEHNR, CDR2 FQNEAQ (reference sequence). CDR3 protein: CASSPRWNEQYF. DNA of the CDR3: TGTGCCAGCAGCCCCCGTTGGAACGAGCAGTACTTC.

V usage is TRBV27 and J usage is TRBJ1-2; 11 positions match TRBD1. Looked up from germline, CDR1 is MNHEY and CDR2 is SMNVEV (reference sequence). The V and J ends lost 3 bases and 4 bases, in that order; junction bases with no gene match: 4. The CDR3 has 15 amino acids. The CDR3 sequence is CASSLKGQGGYGYTF. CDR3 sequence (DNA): TGTGCCAGCAGTTTGAAGGGACAGGGGGGCTATGGCTACACCTTC.

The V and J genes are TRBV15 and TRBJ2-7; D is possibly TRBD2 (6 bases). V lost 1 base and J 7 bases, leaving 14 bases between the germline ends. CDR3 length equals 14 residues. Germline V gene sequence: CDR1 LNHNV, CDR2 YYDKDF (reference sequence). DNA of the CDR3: TGTGCCACCAGCAGAGGGGCGGGGAGCCATGAGCAGTACTTC. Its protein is CATSRGAGSHEQYF. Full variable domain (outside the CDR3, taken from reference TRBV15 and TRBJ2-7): DAMVIQNPRYQVTQFGKPVTLSCSQTLNHNVMYWYQQKSSQAPKLLFHYYDKDFNNEADTPDNFQSRRPNTSFCFLDIRSPGLGDTAMYLCATSRGAGSHEQYFGPGTRLTVT.

The CDR3 region has the DNA TGCAGCGTGGATGGGCCTGTCGGTACACTCCTTAACTATGGCTACACCTTC. It encodes CSVDGPVGTLLNYGYTF. The chain employs TRBV29-1 and TRBJ1-2, with D unclear. Germline V gene lookup returns CDR1 SQVTM and CDR2 ANQGSEA. This CDR3 comprises 17 residues. The V end was cut by 6 bases, the J end by 1 base, with 24 bases between.

The DNA for the CDR3 is TGTGCCAGCAGCTTAATCGGGACTGAGCAGTTCTTC. Protein sequence: CASSLIGTEQFF. J is TRBJ2-1 and V is TRBV11-2; D is possibly TRBD1 or TRBD2 (5 bases each). The CDR3 runs to 12 residues. The germline gives CDR1 SGHAT, CDR2 FQNNGV. Trimming left V 2 bases short and J 9 bases short, with 8 bases between.

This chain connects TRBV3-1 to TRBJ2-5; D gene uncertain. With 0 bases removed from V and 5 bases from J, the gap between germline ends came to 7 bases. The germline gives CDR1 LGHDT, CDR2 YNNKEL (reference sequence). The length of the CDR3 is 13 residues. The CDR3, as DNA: TGTGCCAGCAGCCAAGACTCAAGCGAGACCCAGTACTTC. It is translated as CASSQDSSETQYF.

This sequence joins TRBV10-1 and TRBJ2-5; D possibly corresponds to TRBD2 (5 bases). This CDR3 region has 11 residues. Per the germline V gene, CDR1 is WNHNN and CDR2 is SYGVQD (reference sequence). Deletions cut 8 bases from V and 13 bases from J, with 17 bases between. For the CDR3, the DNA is TGCGCCAGCTCCGCTTCGGGGAGAGGGTACTTC. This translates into CASSASGRGYF.

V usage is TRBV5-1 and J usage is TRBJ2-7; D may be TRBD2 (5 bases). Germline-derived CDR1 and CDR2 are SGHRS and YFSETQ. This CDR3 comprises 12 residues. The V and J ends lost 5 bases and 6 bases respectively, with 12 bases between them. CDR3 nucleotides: TGCGCCAGCAGTCCCGGGATCGGCGAGCAGTACTTC. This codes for CASSPGIGEQYF.

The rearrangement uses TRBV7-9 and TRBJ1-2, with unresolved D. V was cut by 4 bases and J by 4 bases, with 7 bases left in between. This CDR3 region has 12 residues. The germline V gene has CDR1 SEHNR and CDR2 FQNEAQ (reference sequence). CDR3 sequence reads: CASSSWAYGYTF. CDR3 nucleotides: TGTGCCAGCAGCTCTTGGGCCTATGGCTACACCTTC.

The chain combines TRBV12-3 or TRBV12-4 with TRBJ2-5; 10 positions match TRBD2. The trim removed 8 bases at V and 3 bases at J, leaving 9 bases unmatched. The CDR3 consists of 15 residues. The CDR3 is CASGTLAGEKETQYF. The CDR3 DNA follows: TGTGCCAGCGGTACCCTAGCGGGGGAAAAAGAGACCCAGTACTTC.

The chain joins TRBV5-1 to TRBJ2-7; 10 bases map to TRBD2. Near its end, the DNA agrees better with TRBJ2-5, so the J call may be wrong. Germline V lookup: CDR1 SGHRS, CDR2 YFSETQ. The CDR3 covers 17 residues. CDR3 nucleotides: TGCGCCAGCAGCCCCCTAGCGTGGACTAGCGGTTCAGAGACCCAGTACTTC. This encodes CASSPLAWTSGSETQYF.

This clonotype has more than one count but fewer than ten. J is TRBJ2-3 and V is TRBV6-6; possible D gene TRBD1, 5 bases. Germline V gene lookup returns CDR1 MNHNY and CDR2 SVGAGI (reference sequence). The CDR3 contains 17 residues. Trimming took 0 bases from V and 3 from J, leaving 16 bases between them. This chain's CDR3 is CASSYSRVTASTDTQYF. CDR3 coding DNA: TGTGCCAGCAGTTACTCAAGGGTGACAGCCTCTACAGATACGCAGTATTTT.

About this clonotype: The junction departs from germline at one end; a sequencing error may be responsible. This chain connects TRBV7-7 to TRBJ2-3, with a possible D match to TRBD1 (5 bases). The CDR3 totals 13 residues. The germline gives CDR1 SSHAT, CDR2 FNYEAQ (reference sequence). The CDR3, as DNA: TGTGCTAGCAGCCCCACCTACAGGGATACGCAGTATTTT. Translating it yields CASSPTYRDTQYF.